This note documents a single T cell receptor beta chain sequence. The antigen is unknown. This entry belongs to a study of post-analysis software for immune sequencing data. On the study more broadly: Included among the disease courses, which were recorded for the cohort, were relapsing-remitting, secondary progressive and progressive-relapsing multiple sclerosis.

CDR1 and CDR2 (germline): LGHNT, FRNRAP. The CDR3 sequence is 15 residues long. V shed 0 bases and J 12 bases; nucleotides not matched to a gene: 7. General study results and limits: With F measure, samples from one preparation batch clustered together strongly. The study found significantly lower normalized Chao1 diversity in multiple sclerosis patients than in controls. In patients, TRBV5-6, TRBV5-1 and TRBV20-1 belonged to five TRBV segments found more frequently than in controls.

Researchers reported that TCR beta cDNA libraries carried unique molecular identifiers. TCRdb used MiXCR to reprocess the PCR reads, holding one entry per CDR3 protein. The sample records 800,000 to 950,000 distinct CDR3 sequences, roughly 50% being singletons. The source material was blood. The sequence came from a girl aged 5-17 years with multiple sclerosis. The rearrangement links TRBV12-5 to TRBJ2-1; 11 bases are a match to TRBD2. CDR3 protein: CASGLVLGLAVWQFF. The CDR3 nucleotides are TGTGCTAGTGGTTTGGTCCTGGGACTAGCGGTTTGGCAGTTCTTC.